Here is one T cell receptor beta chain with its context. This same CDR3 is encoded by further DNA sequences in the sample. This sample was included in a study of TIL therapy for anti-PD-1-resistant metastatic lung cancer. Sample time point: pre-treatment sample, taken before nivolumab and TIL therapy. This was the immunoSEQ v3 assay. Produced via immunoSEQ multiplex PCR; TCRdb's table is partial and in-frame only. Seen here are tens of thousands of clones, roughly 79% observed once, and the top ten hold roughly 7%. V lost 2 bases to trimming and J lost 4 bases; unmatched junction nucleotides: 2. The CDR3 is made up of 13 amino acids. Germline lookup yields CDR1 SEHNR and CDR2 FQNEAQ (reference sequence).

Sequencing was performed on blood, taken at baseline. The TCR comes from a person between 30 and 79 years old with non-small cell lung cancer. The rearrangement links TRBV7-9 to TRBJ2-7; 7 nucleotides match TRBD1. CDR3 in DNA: TGTGCCAGCAGCTTACCAGGGGGTTACGAGCAGTACTTC. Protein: CASSLPGGYEQYF. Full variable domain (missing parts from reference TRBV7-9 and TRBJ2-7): DTGVSQNPRHKITKRGQNVTFRCDPISEHNRLYWYRQTLGQGPEFLTYFQNEAQLEKSRLLSDRFSAERPKGSFSTLEIQRTEQGDSAMYLCASSLPGGYEQYFGPGTRLTVT.